Described below is a single T cell receptor beta chain sequence and its context. How the authors handled the data: Cell counts per sample came from amplifying reference gene primers. Profiled with immunoSEQ multiplex PCR; TCRdb holds only in-frame clones, not every one. That table gives V, J and clone size, and the DNA gave D and trimming. The sample shows under 300,000 clones, over 75% of them seen only once. This sample stems from a study of blood T cell repertoires in COVID-19. The overall study: The study drew acute and convalescent COVID-19 samples from the United States, Italy and Spain. PBMCs, B-cell-depleted T cells, or T cells were the source of the cDNA or gDNA that made up the material.

Germline loops: CDR1 SGHNT, CDR2 YENEEA. Trimming cost V 3 bases and J 6 bases; bases outside gene matches: 9. The CDR3 length is 18 residues. The rearrangement joins TRBV11-3 to TRBJ2-2, with 14 bases identical to TRBD2. Sequencing used peripheral blood. The receptor was derived from a young man who had recovered from COVID-19. The CDR3 nucleotides read TGTGCCAGCAGCTTCGGACTAGCGGGGGGCCCCGGGGCCGGGGAGCTGTTTTTT. As protein: CASSFGLAGGPGAGELFF.